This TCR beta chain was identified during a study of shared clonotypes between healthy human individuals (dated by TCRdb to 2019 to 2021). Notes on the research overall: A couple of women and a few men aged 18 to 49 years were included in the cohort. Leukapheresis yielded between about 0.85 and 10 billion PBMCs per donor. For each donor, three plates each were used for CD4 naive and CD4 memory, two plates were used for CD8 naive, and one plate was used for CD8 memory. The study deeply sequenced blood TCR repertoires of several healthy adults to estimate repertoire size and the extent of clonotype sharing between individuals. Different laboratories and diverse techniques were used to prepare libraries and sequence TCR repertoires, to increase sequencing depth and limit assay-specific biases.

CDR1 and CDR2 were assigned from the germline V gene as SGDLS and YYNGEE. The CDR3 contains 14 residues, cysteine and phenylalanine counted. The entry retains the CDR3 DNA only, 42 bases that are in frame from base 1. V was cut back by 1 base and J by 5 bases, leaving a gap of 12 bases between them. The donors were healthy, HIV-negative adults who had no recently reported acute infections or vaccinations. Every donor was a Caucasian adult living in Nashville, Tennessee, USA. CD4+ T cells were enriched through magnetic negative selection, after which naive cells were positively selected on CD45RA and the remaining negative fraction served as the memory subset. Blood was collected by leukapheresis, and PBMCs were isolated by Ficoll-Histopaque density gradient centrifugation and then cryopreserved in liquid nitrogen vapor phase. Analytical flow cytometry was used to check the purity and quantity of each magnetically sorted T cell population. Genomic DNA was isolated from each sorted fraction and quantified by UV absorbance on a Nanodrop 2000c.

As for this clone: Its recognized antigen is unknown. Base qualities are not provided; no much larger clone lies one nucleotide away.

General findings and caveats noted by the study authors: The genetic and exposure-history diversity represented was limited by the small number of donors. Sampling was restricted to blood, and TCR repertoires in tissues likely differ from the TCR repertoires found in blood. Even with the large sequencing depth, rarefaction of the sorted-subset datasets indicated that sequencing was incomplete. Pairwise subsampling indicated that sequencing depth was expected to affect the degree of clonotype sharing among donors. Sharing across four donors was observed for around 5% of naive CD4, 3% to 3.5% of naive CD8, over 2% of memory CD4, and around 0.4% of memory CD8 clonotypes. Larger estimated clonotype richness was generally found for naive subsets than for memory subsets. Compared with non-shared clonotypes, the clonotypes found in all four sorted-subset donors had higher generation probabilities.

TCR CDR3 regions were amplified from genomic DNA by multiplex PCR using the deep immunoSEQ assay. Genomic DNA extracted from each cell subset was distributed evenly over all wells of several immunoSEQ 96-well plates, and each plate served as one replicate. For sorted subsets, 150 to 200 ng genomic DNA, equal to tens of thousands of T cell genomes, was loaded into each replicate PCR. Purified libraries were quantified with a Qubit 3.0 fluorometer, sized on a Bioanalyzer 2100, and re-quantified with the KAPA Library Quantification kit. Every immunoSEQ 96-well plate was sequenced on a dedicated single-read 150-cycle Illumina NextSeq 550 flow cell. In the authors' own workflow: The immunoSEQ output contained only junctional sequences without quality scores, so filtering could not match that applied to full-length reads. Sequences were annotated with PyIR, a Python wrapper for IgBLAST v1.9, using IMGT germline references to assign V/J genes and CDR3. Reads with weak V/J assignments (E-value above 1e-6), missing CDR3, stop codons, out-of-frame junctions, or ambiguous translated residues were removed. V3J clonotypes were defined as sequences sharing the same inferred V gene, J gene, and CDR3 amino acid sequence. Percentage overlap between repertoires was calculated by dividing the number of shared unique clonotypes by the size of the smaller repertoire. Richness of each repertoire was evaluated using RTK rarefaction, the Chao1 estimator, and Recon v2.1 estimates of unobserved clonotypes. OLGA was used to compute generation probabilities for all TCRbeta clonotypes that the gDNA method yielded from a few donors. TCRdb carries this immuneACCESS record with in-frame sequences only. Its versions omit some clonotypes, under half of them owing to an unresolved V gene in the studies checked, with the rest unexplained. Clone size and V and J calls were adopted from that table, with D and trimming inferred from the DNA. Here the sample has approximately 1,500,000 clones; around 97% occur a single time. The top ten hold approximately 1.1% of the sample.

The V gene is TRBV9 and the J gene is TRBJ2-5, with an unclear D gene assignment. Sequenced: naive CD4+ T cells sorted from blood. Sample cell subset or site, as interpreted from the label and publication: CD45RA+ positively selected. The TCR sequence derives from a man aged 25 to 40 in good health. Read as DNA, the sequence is TGTGCCAGCAGCGTAACAGCGTATTTGGAGACCCAGTACTTC. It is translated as CASSVTAYLETQYF.